What follows are 9 T cell receptor beta chains derived from one specimen sequenced in a study of blood T cell repertoires in COVID-19. Profiled with immunoSEQ multiplex PCR; TCRdb holds only in-frame clones, not every one. Of approximately 90,000 clones listed, roughly 80% are singletons. The sequencing input was peripheral blood. The receptors derive from an older man with active or convalescent COVID-19.

This rearrangement joins TRBV2 to TRBJ1-5; D ambiguous. CDR1 and CDR2 (germline): SNHLY, FYNNEI. The CDR3 consists of 13 residues. V was cut by 5 bases and J by 3 bases, with 8 bases left in between. Here the CDR3 reads CASSTTDNQPQHF. CDR3 nucleotides: TGTGCCAGCAGTACCACTGACAATCAGCCCCAGCATTTT.

This chain connects TRBV29-1 to TRBJ2-2; D remains unclear. Germline CDR1 reads SQVTM; CDR2 reads ANQGSEA. There are 12 residues in the CDR3. Trimming took 5 bases from V and 7 from J, leaving 11 bases between them. The CDR3 loop is CSVSPLSGELFF. The CDR3 bases are TGCAGCGTTTCACCTCTCAGCGGGGAGCTGTTTTTT.

The sample holds many counts of this clone. The chain joins TRBV6-5 to TRBJ2-2, with 8 bases identical to TRBD1. The germline V gene encodes CDR1 MNHEY and CDR2 SVGAGI. The CDR3 runs to 16 residues. V dropped 2 bases and J dropped 1; count of bases not matched to a gene: 3. The CDR3 bases are TGTGCCAGCAGTTACGGTGGACAGGGGAACACCGGGGAGCTGTTTTTT. Protein sequence: CASSYGGQGNTGELFF.

The chain couples TRBV6-2 or TRBV6-3 to TRBJ2-7; TRBD2 matches 8 bases. This CDR3 is 15 amino acids long. Germline V lookup: CDR1 MNHEY, CDR2 SVGEGT. J gave up 6 bases and V 4 bases, and 11 bases lay outside the gene matches. CDR3 coding DNA: TGTGCCAGCAGTTCCCGCCCGGGGGGGGCGGCCGAGCAGTACTTC. This codes for CASSSRPGGAAEQYF.

The chain couples TRBV12-5 to TRBJ2-5, with D perhaps TRBD1 (7 bases). Germline values: CDR1 LGHNT, CDR2 FRNRAP. The CDR3 sequence is 16 residues long. Trimming removed 2 bases from V and 5 bases from J, with 18 bases in between. CDR3 DNA sequence: TGTGCTAGTGGTTTGTCGCAGGGGGGCCAAGGGGAGACCCAGTACTTC. Encoded protein: CASGLSQGGQGETQYF.

This clone has more than one count but fewer than ten. The CDR3 here is CAWSGGQNNQPQHF. The CDR3 DNA reads TGTGCCTGGAGTGGGGGCCAGAACAATCAGCCCCAGCATTTT. V is TRBV30 and J is TRBJ1-5; possible D gene TRBD1, 5 bases. The CDR3 sequence is 14 residues long. The ends were cut back, 1 base at V and 3 bases at J, with 10 bases in the middle. Per the germline V gene, CDR1 is GTSNPN and CDR2 is SVGIG (reference sequence).

The gene calls are TRBV3-1 (or the pseudogene TRBV3-2) and TRBJ1-6; 8 nucleotides line up with TRBD1. CDR3 size: 16 residues. V shed 4 bases, J shed 6 bases, and the junction held 8 bases outside the gene matches. The germline CDR1 and CDR2 sequences are LGHDT and YNNKEL (reference sequence). The CDR3 DNA reads as TGTGCCAGCAGCCCGCAGGGGGCGGTTGGTAATTCACCCCTCCACTTT. Translated: CASSPQGAVGNSPLHF.

V and J are TRBV10-2 and TRBJ2-3, with TRBD2 matching 11 bases. Germline CDR1 reads WSHSY; CDR2 reads SAAADI. V lost 2 bases to trimming and J lost 2 bases; unmatched junction nucleotides: 6. There are 17 residues in the CDR3. The CDR3 coding sequence is TGCGCCAGCAGTGAGACCCCTAGCGGGGGGCCCACAGATACGCAGTATTTT. Residues: CASSETPSGGPTDTQYF.

This rearrangement joins TRBV15 to TRBJ2-5; 11 bases are a match to TRBD1. The CDR3 loop spans 15 amino acids. J gave up 4 bases and V 5 bases, and 6 bases lay outside the gene matches. Germline V gene data show CDR1 as LNHNV and CDR2 as YYDKDF (reference sequence). The CDR3 region is CATSGGGTGGETQYF. CDR3 bases: TGTGCCACCAGCGGAGGAGGGACAGGGGGAGAGACCCAGTACTTC.